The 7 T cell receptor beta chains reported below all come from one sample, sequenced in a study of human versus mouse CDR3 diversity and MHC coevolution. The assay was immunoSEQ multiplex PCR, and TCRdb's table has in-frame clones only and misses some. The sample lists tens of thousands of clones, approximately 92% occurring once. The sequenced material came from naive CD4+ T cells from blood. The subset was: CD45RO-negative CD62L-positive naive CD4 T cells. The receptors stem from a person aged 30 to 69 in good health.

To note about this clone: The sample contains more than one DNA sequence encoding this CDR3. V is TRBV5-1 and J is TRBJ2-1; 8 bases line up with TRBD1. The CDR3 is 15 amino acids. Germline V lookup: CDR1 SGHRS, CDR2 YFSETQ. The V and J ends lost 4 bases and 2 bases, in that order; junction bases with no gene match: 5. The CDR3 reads CASSQDRGTYNEQFF. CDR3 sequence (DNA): TGCGCCAGCAGCCAAGACAGGGGCACCTACAATGAGCAGTTCTTC.

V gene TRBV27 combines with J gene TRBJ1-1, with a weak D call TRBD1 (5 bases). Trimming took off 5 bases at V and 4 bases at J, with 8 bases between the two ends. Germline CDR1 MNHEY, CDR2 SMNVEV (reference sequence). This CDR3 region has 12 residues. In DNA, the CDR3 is TGTGCCAGCAGTCGGGGGGGCACTGAAGCTTTCTTT. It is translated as CASSRGGTEAFF.

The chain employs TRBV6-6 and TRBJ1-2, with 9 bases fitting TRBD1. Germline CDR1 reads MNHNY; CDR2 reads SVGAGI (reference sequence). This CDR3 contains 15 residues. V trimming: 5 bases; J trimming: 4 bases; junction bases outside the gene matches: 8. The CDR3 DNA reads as TGTGCCAGCAGTCACCCCGGGACAGGGATCTATGGCTACACCTTC. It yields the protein CASSHPGTGIYGYTF.

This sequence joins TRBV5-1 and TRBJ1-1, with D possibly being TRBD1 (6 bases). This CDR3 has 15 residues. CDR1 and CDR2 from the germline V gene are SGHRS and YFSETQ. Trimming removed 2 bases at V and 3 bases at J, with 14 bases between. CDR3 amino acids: CASSLSGAGDTEAFF. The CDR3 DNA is TGCGCCAGCAGCTTATCAGGGGCAGGGGACACTGAAGCTTTCTTT.

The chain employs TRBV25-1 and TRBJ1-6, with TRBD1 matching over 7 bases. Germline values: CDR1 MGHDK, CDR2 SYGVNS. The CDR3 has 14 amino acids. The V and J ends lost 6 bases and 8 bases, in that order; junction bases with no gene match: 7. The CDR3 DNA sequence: TGTGCCAGCAGCGATAGACAGGGCTATTCACCCCTCCACTTT. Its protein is CASSDRQGYSPLHF.

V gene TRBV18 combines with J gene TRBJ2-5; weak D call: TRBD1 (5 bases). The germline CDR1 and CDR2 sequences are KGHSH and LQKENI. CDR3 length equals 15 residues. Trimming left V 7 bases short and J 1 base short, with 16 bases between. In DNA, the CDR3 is TGTGCCAGCTTACCCAGGGCAGCCTCCCAAGAGACCCAGTACTTC. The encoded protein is CASLPRAASQETQYF.

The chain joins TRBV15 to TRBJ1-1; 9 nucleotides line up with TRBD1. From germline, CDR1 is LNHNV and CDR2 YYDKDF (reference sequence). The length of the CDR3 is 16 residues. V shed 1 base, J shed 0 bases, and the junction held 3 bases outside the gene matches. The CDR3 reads CATSRGQGVLNTEAFF. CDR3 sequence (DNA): TGTGCCACCAGCAGAGGACAGGGGGTCTTGAACACTGAAGCTTTCTTT.